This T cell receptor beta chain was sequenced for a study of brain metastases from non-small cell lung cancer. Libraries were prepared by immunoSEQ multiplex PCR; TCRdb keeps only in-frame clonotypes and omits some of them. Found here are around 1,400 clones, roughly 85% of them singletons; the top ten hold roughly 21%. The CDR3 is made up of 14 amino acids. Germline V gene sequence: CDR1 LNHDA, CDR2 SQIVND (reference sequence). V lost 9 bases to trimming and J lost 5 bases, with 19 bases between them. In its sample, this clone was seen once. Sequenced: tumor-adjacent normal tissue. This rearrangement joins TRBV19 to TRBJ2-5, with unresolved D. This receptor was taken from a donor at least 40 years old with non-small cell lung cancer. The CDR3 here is CASSLNLPGETQYF. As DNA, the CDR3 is TGTGCCAGCAGCCTAAATCTACCTGGGGAGACCCAGTACTTC.